These 13 T cell receptor beta chains originate from one sample sequenced in a study of blood T cell repertoires in COVID-19. Measured with immunoSEQ multiplex PCR; TCRdb has only the in-frame clones, and not every one. Of about 110,000 clones listed, roughly 90% are singletons. Input material: peripheral blood. All receptors come from a man aged 40-50 years with active or convalescent COVID-19.

The CDR3 spells CASSRQGYNEQFF. Written as DNA, the CDR3 is TGCGCCAGCAGTCGACAGGGCTACAATGAGCAGTTCTTC. The chain combines TRBV4-3 with TRBJ2-1, with 7 bases fitting TRBD1. The CDR3 runs to 13 residues. V trimming: 6 bases; J trimming: 3 bases; junction bases outside the gene matches: 2. Germline V gives CDR1 LGHNA, CDR2 YSLEER.

The rearrangement links TRBV30 to TRBJ2-2; no clear D. Trimming cost V 3 bases and J 4 bases, with 9 bases left between them. The germline gives CDR1 GTSNPN, CDR2 SVGIG (reference sequence). The CDR3 loop spans 13 amino acids. Here the CDR3 reads CAWREDGTGELFF. In nucleotides, the CDR3 is TGTGCCTGGAGAGAGGATGGCACCGGGGAGCTGTTTTTT.

The chain carries TRBV19 and TRBJ1-5; a weak D match, TRBD1 (5 bases). This CDR3 spans 13 amino acids. Germline CDR1 and CDR2: LNHDA and SQIVND (reference sequence). The germline V and J ends were trimmed by 7 bases and 6 bases, with 13 bases remaining between them. CDR3 DNA: TGTGCCAGTAATGGGGGGATCGGTCAGCCCCAGCATTTT. The encoded protein is CASNGGIGQPQHF.

The chain is built from TRBV7-3 and TRBJ2-1; possibly TRBD2 for D (5 bases). CDR1 and CDR2 from the germline V gene are SGHTA and FQGTGA. V lost 1 base and J lost 2, with 12 bases in between. The CDR3 totals 16 residues. CDR3 amino acids: CASSLNMRGPYNEQFF. The DNA of the CDR3 is TGTGCCAGCAGCTTAAATATGCGAGGGCCCTACAATGAGCAGTTCTTC.

This chain joins TRBV6-5 and TRBJ2-1; no reliable D call. Per the germline V gene, CDR1 is MNHEY and CDR2 is SVGAGI. V dropped 6 bases and J dropped 4 bases, with 10 bases sitting between them. The CDR3 totals 13 residues. CDR3: CASRADLYNEQFF. The CDR3 bases are TGTGCCAGCAGGGCGGATCTGTACAATGAGCAGTTCTTC.

The chain is built from TRBV27 and TRBJ1-5; a weak D match, TRBD1 (6 bases). The CDR3 covers 15 residues. CDR1 and CDR2 (germline): MNHEY, SMNVEV (reference sequence). Deletions cut 5 bases from V and 5 bases from J, with 16 bases between. Here the CDR3 DNA reads TGTGCCAGCAGTCTTCAGGGGCTTGGTCATCAGCCCCAGCATTTT. It translates to CASSLQGLGHQPQHF.

The rearrangement joins TRBV19 to TRBJ2-2; a possible D gene is TRBD1 (5 bases). This CDR3 comprises 15 residues. Trimming took 3 bases from V and 2 from J, leaving 10 bases between them. Germline CDR1 LNHDA, CDR2 SQIVND (reference sequence). CDR3 sequence (DNA): TGTGCCAGTAGTATGTTACAGGCCAACACCGGGGAGCTGTTTTTT. Protein: CASSMLQANTGELFF.

This clone was picked up a small number of times. The gene calls are TRBV24-1 and TRBJ2-1; D is unresolved. The V gene lost 4 bases and the J gene lost 9 bases, with 9 bases spanning the gap. CDR1 is KGHDR and CDR2 is SFDVKD in the germline V gene. The CDR3 loop spans 12 amino acids. This CDR3 reads CATSEWSSEQFF. CDR3 bases: TGTGCCACCAGTGAGTGGAGCAGTGAGCAGTTCTTC.

The chain carries TRBV9 and TRBJ2-1; D is perhaps TRBD2 (5 bases). The V gene lost 0 bases and the J gene lost 6 bases, with 13 bases spanning the gap. The CDR3 consists of 15 residues. The germline V gene encodes CDR1 SGDLS and CDR2 YYNGEE. CDR3 region: CASSVGVGVGNEQFF. Written as DNA, the CDR3 is TGTGCCAGCAGCGTAGGGGTGGGAGTAGGCAATGAGCAGTTCTTC.

This clone occurred once. The chain joins TRBV10-2 to TRBJ1-2; no definite D call. From germline, CDR1 is WSHSY and CDR2 SAAADI. Trimming took 7 bases from V and 7 from J, leaving 25 bases between them. The CDR3 is 16 residues long. The CDR3 bases are TGCGCCAGCACCAACAGAGGCAGTATTGCCGGGAGTGGCTACACCTTC. Its protein product is CASTNRGSIAGSGYTF.

The chain has TRBV28 and TRBJ2-3; perhaps TRBD1 as D (6 bases). CDR3 length: 15 amino acids. Germline loops: CDR1 MDHEN, CDR2 SYDVKM. V was clipped by 3 bases and J by 2 bases, with 12 bases between them. The CDR3 loop is CASSFQGTITDTQYF. CDR3 sequence (DNA): TGTGCCAGCAGTTTTCAGGGGACAATCACAGATACGCAGTATTTT.

The rearrangement links TRBV27 to TRBJ2-2; D ambiguous. Germline V CDR1 and CDR2: MNHEY, SMNVEV (reference sequence). This CDR3 contains 11 residues. Deletions cut 4 bases from V and 7 bases from J, with 4 bases between. CDR3 bases: TGTGCCAGCAGTTACGGCGGGGAGCTGTTTTTT. Translation gives CASSYGGELFF.

This rearrangement joins TRBV5-4 to TRBJ2-7; D is possibly TRBD1 (6 bases). The germline CDR1 and CDR2 sequences are SGHNT and YYREEE (reference sequence). CDR3 length: 17 residues. Trimming took off 3 bases at V and 1 base at J, with 20 bases between the two ends. CDR3: CASSSRTDPKNSYEQYF. The CDR3 nucleotides read TGTGCCAGCAGCTCCCGGACAGACCCCAAAAATTCCTACGAGCAGTACTTC.